This T cell receptor (beta chain) was sequenced during a study of Graves' ophthalmopathy and Graves' hyperthyroidism. In regard to this clonotype: Its antigen is unknown. Germline is not matched at one junction end, which may reflect a read error.

General study findings and limits: Ophthalmopathy progression predictions by the model showed 72.22% specificity and approximately 71% sensitivity. Built on 13 signatures, a model told ophthalmopathy apart from stable hyperthyroidism with about 85% sensitivity and around 80% specificity.

The germline V gene encodes CDR1 SGHRS and CDR2 YFSETQ. There are 19 residues in the CDR3. Researchers took RNA transcripts and amplified TCR beta CDR3 regions from them. HTBI primers served in a first-round RT-PCR, which a second-round multiplex PCR followed. TCRdb processed the multiplex PCR reads anew with MiXCR; each CDR3 protein has one entry. The sample shows 350,000 to 450,000 distinct CDR3 sequences, 20% to 25% of them seen only once. Around 9.9 ml of fresh blood yielded the PBMCs by density gradient. The sequencing input was peripheral blood. The rearrangement uses TRBV5-1 and TRBJ1-1; tentative D call: TRBD1 (5 bases). The sequence came from a woman between 18 and 29 years old with stable Graves' hyperthyroidism. The CDR3, as DNA: TGCGCCAGCAGTTGGGGGAGATGGGCGAGGTCAGAGGCGAACACTGAAGCTTTATTT. Residues: CASSWGRWARSEANTEALF.